The clone carrying this T cell receptor (beta chain) was seen repeatedly, ten times or more. Antigen: not known. Germline lookup yields CDR1 SSHAT and CDR2 FNYEAQ (reference sequence). The CDR3 extends over 13 amino acids. Trimming stripped 2 bases from V and 0 bases from J, with 4 bases between. This sample is drawn from a study of T cell repertoires in cytomegalovirus infection. Study-level points and caveats: Pooled public TCR beta family frequency picked out CMV carriers with the relevant HLA.

A single record per CDR3 protein comes from TCRdb applying MiXCR to the reads. This table has around 570,000 distinct CDR3 sequences, almost 40% appearing once. V gene TRBV7-7 combines with J gene TRBJ2-5; D call uncertain. The input for sequencing was cultured PBMCs, taken from culture after CMV antigen stimulation. This TCR was recovered from a human donor in good health (CMV status not recorded). Some clones in this sample may be carry-over from other donors' samples. The CDR3 spells CASSLSYQETQYF. In DNA form, the CDR3 reads TGTGCCAGCAGCTTATCGTACCAAGAGACCCAGTACTTC. Full variable domain (rest looked up from reference TRBV7-7 and TRBJ2-5): GAGVSQSPRYKVTKRGQDVTLRCDPISSHATLYWYQQALGQGPEFLTYFNYEAQPDKSGLPSDRFSAERPEGSISTLTIQRTEQRDSAMYRCASSLSYQETQYFGPGTRLLVL.